This paragraph covers one TCR beta chain sequence. This clonotype has a handful of counts. Its antigen is currently not known. The record has no base qualities; no much larger clone is one base away. The record originates from a study of blood T cells in healthy people across ages (dated by TCRdb to 2013 to 2016). Study-level background: Template switching captured roughly one uniquely barcoded TCR beta cDNA molecule per two T cells in model experiments. Age-related changes in TCR beta repertoire diversity were measured in the study by deep sequencing normalized with unique cDNA molecular identifiers. The study analyzed two additional independent replicas of 1 million unique cDNA reads from the same blood draw for two donors, one aged 18 to 30 and one aged 80 or older. To avoid experimental bias, donors of different ages were distributed randomly across sequencing lanes. Donors were grouped into four age groups: young (average roughly 17 years), middle-aged (around 39), aged (around 62) and long-lived (approximately 82). What the study reported, not specific to this receptor: Compared with the aged group, the long-lived group had more naive CD4+ T cells, fewer expanded clones and increased TCR diversity, a pattern suggesting age selection. Observed TCR beta diversity per million T cells fell roughly linearly with age, and a significant reduction was already apparent by age roughly 40. Because profiling used bulk unsorted PBMCs, naive and antigen-experienced compartments could not be compared conclusively. Estimates of total diversity based on one million sequenced T cells were regarded as lower bounds and as underestimates. Observed TCR beta diversity correlated strongly with the percentage of naive T cells measured by flow cytometry. Because donor CMV infection status was unknown, age-related changes in expanded clonotypes were potentially confounded.

The donors were some 36 Caucasian individuals from Russia, aged roughly 6 to 100 years, who were systemically healthy. Approximately 11 milliliters of peripheral blood were drawn from each donor into EDTA-treated Vacutainer tubes. Ficoll-Paque density-gradient centrifugation was used to isolate PBMCs, with at least 6.5 million per sample. Total RNA was extracted from PBMCs with Trizol reagent, with at least 6 micrograms obtained per sample. The percentages of naive CD45RAhigh/CD27high T cells were determined by flow cytometry on a PBMC aliquot from every donor. The CDR3, cysteine through phenylalanine, is 15 amino acids long. Of all the DNA, just the CDR3 is kept, 45 bases in frame from base 1. The germline V gene provides CDR1 MNHEY and CDR2 SVGAGI. The library was built by means of 5' RACE. The instrument was an Illumina HiSeq 2500. A second PCR of roughly 7 to 12 cycles was performed with a sample-barcoded 5' primer and a J-beta primer mix. Each TCR beta cDNA molecule received a unique molecular identifier from a template-switch 5' adaptor carrying 12 random nucleotides. Each sample yielded at least 3 million CDR3-containing paired-end reads. The Mint cDNA synthesis kit, primed by a TRBC-specific oligonucleotide, was used to synthesize first-strand cDNA from all RNA. Following uracil-DNA glycosylase treatment, a first 18-cycle PCR with universal primers M1SS and BC2_uni_R was performed on all cDNA. Regarding the original processing steps: Normalization of each sample was performed by random selection of 1 million high-quality reads, each carrying a distinct molecular identifier. Instead of being binned into consensus sequences, reads that shared molecular identifiers were thrown out. MiTCR, set to a Q25 quality threshold and the strictest error-elimination algorithm, was used for CDR3 identification, clonotype clustering and error correction. A nonparametric unseen species model with Euler transformation was used to estimate a lower bound on total TCR beta diversity. In-frame beta chains were kept once TCRdb had trimmed the public reads at Q25 with fastp and called clones with MiXCR. CDR3 protein sequences are deduplicated, and each keeps its most common genes and DNA. The V and J calls follow TCRdb's processing rather than the paper's. This sample has more than 550,000 distinct CDR3 sequences in its table, and approximately 21% of those were observed once. The ten most abundant clones make up around 21% of the sample.

This chain joins TRBV6-5 to TRBJ2-7; a weak D assignment points to TRBD2 (6 bases agree). The DNA end is more similar to TRBJ2-1, so the J call may be wrong. The sequenced sample was blood. The receptor was derived from an older man in good health. The nucleotides read TGTGCCAGCAGTTACCCTGGACTACCCTACAATGAGCAGTTCTTC. Its translation is CASSYPGLPYNEQFF.